This is a list of T cell receptor beta chains from one sample in a study of vaccination and CD4 T cells after COVID-19. These TCRs are of unknown antigen specificity. TCRdb fed the PCR reads into MiXCR, producing one record per CDR3 protein. The table shows around 7,000 distinct CDR3 sequences, with 39% occurring only once. The material sequenced was CD4+ T cells from blood, cultured in vitro. Source of these receptors: a human donor in good health. Both conserved end residues are part of each CDR3. Fields, in order: V gene, D gene, clone size, J gene, CDR3 protein, CDR3 DNA. A D gene is named only where the DNA matches it firmly. Only part of the rows carry a size: once, few, many, or a class if the clone is expanded.

TRBV10-3,-,few,TRBJ1-1,CAISTGLNTEAFF,TGTGCCATCAGTACTGGACTTAACACTGAAGCTTTCTTT
TRBV15,TRBD1,-,TRBJ1-1,CATSREDTGQLNTEAFF,TGTGCCACCAGCAGAGAAGATACGGGACAGCTGAACACTGAAGCTTTCTTT
TRBV7-3,TRBD2,few,TRBJ2-7,CASSPSGGAAYEQYF,TGTGCCAGCAGCCCGAGCGGGGGAGCCGCCTACGAGCAGTACTTC
TRBV18,-,few,TRBJ2-5,CASSPSQETQYF,TGTGCCAGCTCACCATCCCAAGAGACCCAGTACTTC
TRBV19,-,few,TRBJ1-3,CASIRGPGNTIYF,TGTGCCAGTATAAGAGGGCCTGGAAACACCATATATTTT
TRBV10-3,-,once,TRBJ1-3,CAIRAEGGHGNTIYF,TGTGCCATCAGGGCAGAGGGGGGACATGGAAACACCATATATTTT
TRBV27,-,-,TRBJ2-3,CASSLGQARDTQYF,TGTGCCAGCAGTTTAGGTCAGGCCAGGGATACGCAGTATTTT
TRBV12-3/TRBV12-4,TRBD2,-,TRBJ2-1,CASSPPFFSGVFNEQFF,TGTGCCAGCAGCCCGCCCTTTTTCAGCGGGGTCTTCAATGAGCAGTTCTTC
TRBV7-9,TRBD1,-,TRBJ1-1,CASSLGRTGNGEAFF,TGTGCCAGCAGCTTAGGAAGGACAGGGAATGGTGAAGCTTTCTTT
TRBV5-4,-,-,TRBJ2-5,CASSLDSGFVQETQYF,TGTGCCAGCAGCTTGGATTCAGGGTTTGTGCAAGAGACCCAGTACTTC
TRBV4-1,-,-,TRBJ2-7,CASSQPGESGEQYF,TGCGCCAGCAGCCAACCGGGGGAGTCGGGAGAGCAGTACTTC
TRBV27,-,-,TRBJ1-4,CASSLRRNEKLFF,TGTGCCAGCAGTTTGCGTCGGAATGAAAAACTGTTTTTT
TRBV20-1,TRBD2,medium-sized,TRBJ2-7,CSARLAGGLYEQYF,TGCAGTGCTAGACTAGCGGGGGGATTATACGAGCAGTACTTC
TRBV7-2,-,few,TRBJ2-5,CATSSPPLQETQYF,TGTGCCACTAGTTCCCCTCCCCTTCAAGAGACCCAGTACTTC
TRBV12-3/TRBV12-4,-,-,TRBJ2-7,CASSDTGRYEQYF,TGTGCCAGCAGTGACACAGGGAGGTACGAGCAGTACTTC
TRBV19,TRBD1,-,TRBJ2-7,CASRDREVDEQYF,TGTGCCAGTCGGGACAGGGAAGTGGACGAGCAGTACTTC
TRBV6-1,-,few,TRBJ1-1,CASSEYVNTEAFF,TGTGCCAGCAGTGAATATGTGAACACTGAAGCTTTCTTT
TRBV10-3,-,-,TRBJ1-1,CAISVSGGGTEAFF,TGTGCCATCAGTGTCTCGGGTGGGGGAACTGAAGCTTTCTTT
TRBV10-1,-,-,TRBJ2-3,CASSRGISSTDTQYF,TGCGCCAGCAGTCGGGGAATTTCTAGCACAGATACGCAGTATTTT
TRBV6-1,-,-,TRBJ2-2,CASLRFGGELFF,TGTGCCAGCCTCCGGTTCGGGGGGGAGCTGTTTTTT
TRBV7-2,-,few,TRBJ1-6,CASSYNVPPLHF,TGTGCCAGCAGCTATAACGTGCCACCCCTCCACTTT
TRBV28,TRBD1,-,TRBJ1-4,CASSRTGHEKLFF,TGTGCCAGCAGCCGGACAGGGCATGAAAAACTGTTTTTT
TRBV27,-,few,TRBJ1-1,CASRPQTALNTEAFF,TGTGCCAGCAGACCCCAGACAGCCCTGAACACTGAAGCTTTCTTT
TRBV6-1,-,-,TRBJ2-2,CAIKEGNTGELFF,TGTGCCATTAAGGAGGGGAACACCGGGGAGCTGTTTTTT
TRBV7-9,-,few,TRBJ1-6,CASSLSTPYNSPLHF,TGTGCCAGCAGCTTATCGACACCCTATAATTCACCCCTCCACTTT
TRBV11-1,-,-,TRBJ2-3,CASSLARRGTDTQYF,TGTGCCAGCAGCTTAGCAAGACGGGGGACAGATACGCAGTATTTT
TRBV7-9,-,-,TRBJ1-2,CASSLSGGYGYTF,TGTGCCAGCAGCTTATCGGGGGGATATGGCTACACCTTC
TRBV7-9,-,few,TRBJ1-1,CASRGQDTEAFF,TGTGCCAGCAGAGGGCAGGACACTGAAGCTTTCTTT
TRBV6-1,-,-,TRBJ2-4,CASSAPTVNIQYF,TGTGCCAGCAGTGCTCCCACTGTAAACATTCAGTACTTC
TRBV20-1,-,few,TRBJ1-6,CSARVPPRTGLNSPLHF,TGCAGTGCTAGAGTACCGCCGCGTACAGGGTTGAATTCACCCCTCCACTTT
TRBV7-2,TRBD2,-,TRBJ2-3,CASSLEGAGGSDTQYF,TGTGCCAGCAGCTTAGAGGGGGCGGGGGGGTCAGATACGCAGTATTTT
TRBV7-3,TRBD2,-,TRBJ2-1,CASSLGTSGANEQFF,TGTGCCAGCAGCTTAGGGACTAGCGGGGCTAATGAGCAGTTCTTC
TRBV20-1,TRBD2,few,TRBJ2-1,CSATKPGLVHNEQFF,TGCAGTGCTACCAAACCGGGACTAGTCCACAATGAGCAGTTCTTC
TRBV25-1,-,-,TRBJ1-1,CASSGGGPKNTEAFF,TGTGCCAGCAGTGGGGGGGGACCTAAGAACACTGAAGCTTTCTTT
TRBV20-1,-,-,TRBJ1-5,CSARWDKKTPQHF,TGCAGTGCTAGATGGGACAAAAAAACGCCCCAGCATTTT
TRBV20-1,-,-,TRBJ1-1,CSASVFGDTEAFF,TGCAGTGCTAGTGTATTTGGGGACACTGAAGCTTTCTTT